Following are 3 T cell receptor beta chains from one sample sequenced in a study of OX40 agonist ivuxolimab in advanced cancers. Using immunoSEQ multiplex PCR, the repertoire was profiled, and TCRdb retains in-frame clones only, with some absent. The table has more than 25,000 clones, more than 75% seen once. This specimen was CD4+ or CD8+ T cells sorted from blood, taken in a trial of the OX40 agonist ivuxolimab. These receptor sequences come from an adult with an advanced solid tumor such as melanoma, head and neck, liver or kidney cancer.

The chain joins TRBV25-1 to TRBJ2-7, with D uncertain. Per germline, CDR1 MGHDK and CDR2 SYGVNS. The CDR3 spans 12 residues. Trimming removed 5 bases at V and 6 bases at J, with 11 bases between. CDR3 nucleotide sequence: TGTGCCAGCAGTTTGGGTTTTGGCGAGCAGTACTTC. This codes for CASSLGFGEQYF.

The CDR3 DNA reads as TGTGCCAGCAGTGCCGGGACTAGCGGGGGGAATGAGCAGTTCTTC. Translation gives CASSAGTSGGNEQFF. V and J are TRBV2 and TRBJ2-1, with 15 bases that match TRBD2. The CDR3 sequence is 15 residues long. Germline V lookup: CDR1 SNHLY, CDR2 FYNNEI. The J segment lost 7 bases and the V segment lost 4 bases, leaving 2 bases of the junction unmatched.

The V gene is TRBV13, the J gene TRBJ1-1; unclear D gene. V was trimmed by 4 bases and J by 0 bases, leaving 12 bases between them. The CDR3 covers 15 residues. Looked up from germline, CDR1 is PRHDT and CDR2 is FYEKMQ (reference sequence). The CDR3 nucleotides read TGTGCCAGCAGCTCCACGGGAAACATGAACACTGAAGCTTTCTTT. Translation: CASSSTGNMNTEAFF.